These 24 T cell receptor beta chains originate from one sample sequenced in a study of CD8 T cells in Susac syndrome. RNA was extracted with the RNeasy kit, and a quantity of about 0.45 to 1 ug was reverse transcribed using random hexamers. MiXCR, run by TCRdb on the immunoSEQ multiplex PCR reads, gives a single entry per CDR3 protein. The sample yields more than 250,000 distinct CDR3 sequences, roughly nine tenths seen once. Sequenced material: CD4+ T cells from PBMCs. All receptors derive from a human donor with multiple sclerosis.

This chain links TRBV29-1 with TRBJ1-3; D call uncertain. The germline V and J ends were trimmed by 3 bases and 4 bases, with 4 bases remaining between them. Germline CDR1 reads SQVTM; CDR2 reads ANQGSEA. The CDR3 is 11 amino acids. In DNA, the CDR3 is TGCAGCGTTGAGTGGGGAAACACCATATATTTT. Its translation: CSVEWGNTIYF. Variable domain in full (rest from reference TRBV29-1 and TRBJ1-3): SAVISQKPSRDICQRGTSLTIQCQVDSQVTMMFWYRQQPGQSLTLIATANQGSEATYESGFVIDKFPISRPNLTFSTLTVSNMSPEDSSIYLCSVEWGNTIYFGEGSWLTVV.

Here the CDR3 DNA reads TGCAGCGTTGATCGCGGATATAGCACAGATACGCAGTATTTT. Translating gives CSVDRGYSTDTQYF. This rearrangement joins TRBV29-1 to TRBJ2-3; no clear D. Germline CDR1 SQVTM, CDR2 ANQGSEA. This CDR3 comprises 14 residues. Deletions cut 3 bases from V and 0 bases from J, with 10 bases between.

The rearrangement uses TRBV7-2 and TRBJ1-1; 8 bases align to TRBD1. CDR1 SGHTA and CDR2 FQGNSA come from the germline V gene. With V trimmed by 5 bases and J by 5 bases, 7 bases remained unmatched. This CDR3 comprises 14 residues. The CDR3 DNA sequence: TGTGCCAGCAGCGTGACCACAGGGGGGACTGAAGCTTTCTTT. Encoded protein: CASSVTTGGTEAFF.

J is TRBJ2-1 and V is TRBV12-3 or TRBV12-4; the match to TRBD2 covers 8 bases. This CDR3 is built from 14 residues. V was pared by 3 bases and J by 7 bases, with 5 bases of the junction left unmatched. The CDR3 coding sequence is TGTGCCAGCAGTTTTGTTGCGGGAGGAAATGAGCAGTTCTTC. Residues: CASSFVAGGNEQFF.

This sequence joins TRBV6-6 and TRBJ2-7, with no clear D. The CDR3 contains 14 residues. The V gene lost 5 bases and the J gene lost 2 bases, with 13 bases spanning the gap. Germline loops: CDR1 MNHNY, CDR2 SVGAGI (reference sequence). The CDR3 DNA reads TGTGCCAGCAGTCATTTAGGTGGTGCCTACGAGCAGTACTTC. Its protein is CASSHLGGAYEQYF.

This chain connects TRBV5-1 to TRBJ2-2; D may be TRBD1 (6 bases). CDR1 is SGHRS, CDR2 YFSETQ, per germline. V lost 5 bases and J lost 1, with 12 bases in between. The CDR3 is made up of 15 amino acids. The CDR3 bases are TGCGCCAGCAGAGAACAGGGAGTGAACACCGGGGAGCTGTTTTTT. It codes for CASREQGVNTGELFF.

This rearrangement joins TRBV29-1 to TRBJ2-5; TRBD1 matches at 8 bases. The germline V gene encodes CDR1 SQVTM and CDR2 ANQGSEA. Germline trimming cut 7 bases from V and 5 bases from J; bases unmatched to any gene: 3. The CDR3 is made up of 11 amino acids. The chain's CDR3 is CSGTGRETQYF. The DNA for the CDR3 is TGCAGCGGGACAGGGAGGGAGACCCAGTACTTC.

V and J are TRBV11-3 and TRBJ1-2; 7 nucleotides line up with TRBD1. CDR1 is SGHNT, CDR2 YENEEA, per germline. V gave up 5 bases and J gave up 4 bases; unmatched junction bases: 7. The CDR3 is 14 residues long. The DNA for the CDR3 is TGTGCCAGCAGCCTCGCTGGGACAGCCTATGGCTACACCTTC. Protein product: CASSLAGTAYGYTF.

This clonotype was recorded a few times. CDR3 in amino acids: CASSYSRDLQRGYTF. The CDR3 DNA follows: TGTGCCAGCAGTTACTCGAGGGACCTACAGCGGGGCTACACCTTC. The chain is built from TRBV6-6 and TRBJ1-2; the D gene is possibly TRBD1 (5 bases). Trimming removed 0 bases at V and 8 bases at J, with 16 bases between. CDR3 length: 15 residues. Germline CDR1 MNHNY, CDR2 SVGAGI (reference sequence).

This chain links TRBV29-1 with TRBJ1-1; 10 bases agree with TRBD1. The CDR3 totals 14 residues. Germline V CDR1 and CDR2: SQVTM, ANQGSEA. V was pared by 7 bases and J by 5 bases, with 10 bases of the junction left unmatched. The CDR3 region has the DNA TGCAGCGCTGGGACAGGGGTGAGGGGAACTGAAGCTTTCTTT. Translated, it gives CSAGTGVRGTEAFF.

The chain couples TRBV11-3 to TRBJ1-1; D ambiguous. Germline V CDR1 and CDR2: SGHNT, YENEEA. V lost 0 bases to trimming and J lost 7 bases, with 12 bases between them. The CDR3 runs 14 residues. CDR3 sequence: CASSLDVGISEAFF. For the CDR3, the DNA is TGTGCCAGCAGCTTAGATGTCGGGATAAGTGAAGCTTTCTTT. The full variable domain, in which reference TRBV11-3 and TRBJ1-1 provide the parts outside the CDR3, is EAGVVQSPRYKIIEKKQPVAFWCNPISGHNTLYWYLQNLGQGPELLIRYENEEAVDDSQLPKDRFSAERLKGVDSTLKIQPAELGDSAVYLCASSLDVGISEAFFGQGTRLTVV.

The rearrangement uses TRBV6-1 and TRBJ2-5, with D unresolved. Germline-derived CDR1 and CDR2 are MNHNS and SASEGT. This CDR3 is 14 amino acids long. The ends were cut back, 7 bases at V and 5 bases at J, with 17 bases in the middle. DNA for the CDR3: TGTGCCAGCAACTTACGTGGGTTGGTGGAGACCCAGTACTTC. This gives the protein CASNLRGLVETQYF.

This chain uses TRBV15 with TRBJ2-6; a possible D gene is TRBD1 (6 bases). Looked up from germline, CDR1 is LNHNV and CDR2 is YYDKDF (reference sequence). This CDR3 comprises 22 residues. With 0 bases removed from V and 1 base from J, the gap between germline ends came to 25 bases. In DNA form, the CDR3 reads TGTGCCACCAGCAGAGATCAGATAGGACAGTCGGTAATATTATCTGGGGCCAACGTCCTGACTTTC. Translated: CATSRDQIGQSVILSGANVLTF. The full variable domain, completed using reference TRBV15 and TRBJ2-6, is DAMVIQNPRYQVTQFGKPVTLSCSQTLNHNVMYWYQQKSSQAPKLLFHYYDKDFNNEADTPDNFQSRRPNTSFCFLDIRSPGLGDTAMYLCATSRDQIGQSVILSGANVLTFGAGSRLTVL.

The chain couples TRBV4-1 to TRBJ1-1; D might be TRBD1 (6 bases). This CDR3 is built from 15 residues. Deletions cut 0 bases from V and 0 bases from J, with 8 bases between. Germline V gene data show CDR1 as MGHRA and CDR2 as YSYEKL. In DNA form, the CDR3 reads TGCGCCAGCAGCCAAGATACAGGGTTGAACACTGAAGCTTTCTTT. Translating gives CASSQDTGLNTEAFF.

The genes are TRBV3-1 and TRBJ2-1, with TRBD1 matching over 10 bases. Per the germline V gene, CDR1 is LGHDT and CDR2 is YNNKEL (reference sequence). This CDR3 is built from 15 residues. Trimming at V came to 4 bases and at J to 6 bases, leaving 6 bases not matched to a gene. The CDR3 here is CASSPTGTGVNEQFF. As DNA, the CDR3 is TGTGCCAGCAGCCCCACCGGGACAGGGGTCAATGAGCAGTTCTTC.

Remarks on this clonotype: Here the CDR3 omits its conserved ending phenylalanine or tryptophan, so a read error is the likely source. The chain has TRBV19 and TRBJ2-5, with 7 nucleotides matching TRBD1. The germline CDR1 and CDR2 sequences are LNHDA and SQIVND (reference sequence). Trimming at V came to 3 bases and at J to 9 bases, leaving 22 bases not matched to a gene. CDR3 length: 18 amino acids. The DNA for the CDR3 is TGTGCCAGTAGTATCGGACGAATAACCGGGACAGCCCCAGGGGCCCAGTACTTG. Amino acid sequence: CASSIGRITGTAPGAQYL.

This clonotype was detected only once. V and J are TRBV25-1 and TRBJ1-6; TRBD1 might be the D (5 bases). The germline V and J ends were trimmed by 6 bases and 10 bases, with 16 bases remaining between them. The length of the CDR3 is 14 residues. In germline, CDR1 is MGHDK, CDR2 SYGVNS. As DNA, the CDR3 is TGTGCCAGCAGCTTAGGGGAGCGCGGGTCACCCCTCCACTTT. Amino acid sequence: CASSLGERGSPLHF.

The chain carries TRBV6-2 or TRBV6-3 and TRBJ1-2, with unresolved D. The CDR3 loop spans 13 amino acids. Germline CDR1 MNHEY, CDR2 SVGEGT. Trimming took 6 bases from V and 0 from J, leaving 8 bases between them. CDR3 in amino acids: CASSRSPNYGYTF. The DNA for the CDR3 is TGTGCCAGCAGCCGGTCCCCTAACTATGGCTACACCTTC.

The chain joins TRBV20-1 to TRBJ1-4, with 9 bases identical to TRBD1. CDR3 size: 13 residues. After removal of 6 bases from V and 8 bases from J, the junction contained 7 bases not matched to a gene. Germline CDR1 is DFQATT and CDR2 is SNEGSKA (reference sequence). The CDR3 bases are TGCAGTGCCCCGGGACAGGGTGGGGAAAAACTGTTTTTT. Protein: CSAPGQGGEKLFF.

The chain has TRBV7-2 and TRBJ2-7; perhaps TRBD2 as D (5 bases). This CDR3 is built from 13 residues. Germline CDR1 and CDR2: SGHTA and FQGNSA. Trimming pared 5 bases from V and 3 bases from J, leaving 11 bases between. The chain's CDR3 is CASSRTGNYEQYF. CDR3 coding DNA: TGTGCCAGCAGCCGGACTGGGAACTACGAGCAGTACTTC.

The J gene is TRBJ2-5, the V gene TRBV4-2; TRBD2 matches at 13 bases. Germline CDR1 reads LGHNA; CDR2 reads YNFKEQ. The CDR3 consists of 16 residues. J lost 3 bases, V lost 3 bases, and 4 bases had no gene match. The CDR3 reads CASSQGTSGEEETQYF. The CDR3 nucleotides read TGTGCCAGCAGCCAGGGGACTAGCGGGGAAGAAGAGACCCAGTACTTC.

J is TRBJ2-1 and V is TRBV6-2 or TRBV6-3; D unresolved. The CDR3 sequence is 13 residues long. Germline CDR1 MNHEY, CDR2 SVGEGT. Trimming removed 0 bases at V and 6 bases at J, with 6 bases between. The CDR3 spells CASSYSNSNEQFF. CDR3 nucleotide sequence: TGTGCCAGCAGTTACTCGAATAGCAATGAGCAGTTCTTC.

V and J are TRBV3-1 and TRBJ1-1, with 7 bases fitting TRBD1. Germline V gives CDR1 LGHDT, CDR2 YNNKEL (reference sequence). Trimming at V came to 2 bases and at J to 5 bases, leaving 2 bases not matched to a gene. The CDR3 is 13 amino acids. CDR3 protein: CASSQTGETEAFF. The CDR3 nucleotides are TGTGCCAGCAGCCAAACAGGGGAGACTGAAGCTTTCTTT.

In DNA, the CDR3 is TGTGCCTGGGCGAGGGGTGGAAACACCATATATTTT. It codes for CAWARGGNTIYF. The J gene is TRBJ1-3, the V gene TRBV30, with D possibly being TRBD1 (5 bases). The CDR3 is 12 amino acids. V gave up 5 bases and J gave up 3 bases, with 8 bases separating them. The germline V gene encodes CDR1 GTSNPN and CDR2 SVGIG (reference sequence).